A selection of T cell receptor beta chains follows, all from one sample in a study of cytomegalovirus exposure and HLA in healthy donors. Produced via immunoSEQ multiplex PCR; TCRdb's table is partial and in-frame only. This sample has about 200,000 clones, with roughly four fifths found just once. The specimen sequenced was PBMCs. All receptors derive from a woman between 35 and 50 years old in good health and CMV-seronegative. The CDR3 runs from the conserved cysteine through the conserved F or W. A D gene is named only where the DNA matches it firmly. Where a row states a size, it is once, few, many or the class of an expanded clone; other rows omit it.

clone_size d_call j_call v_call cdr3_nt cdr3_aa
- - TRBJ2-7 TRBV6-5 TGTGCCAGCAGTTACTTGCTTGGCCAGGACTACGAGCAGTACTTC CASSYLLGQDYEQYF
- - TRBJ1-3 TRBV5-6 TGTGCCAGCAGCAGCCCCCCTTACTCTGGAAACACCATATATTTT CASSSPPYSGNTIYF
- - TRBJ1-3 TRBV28 TGTGCCAGCAGCCGTACAACGACTGGAAACACCATATATTTT CASSRTTTGNTIYF
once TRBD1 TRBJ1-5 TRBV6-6 TGTGCCAGCAGGGCACAGGGGGTTGGCAATCAGCCCCAGCATTTT CASRAQGVGNQPQHF
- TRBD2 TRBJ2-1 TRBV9 TGTGCCAGCAGCGGAGGGACTAGCGGGAGTAGCAATGAGCAGTTCTTC CASSGGTSGSSNEQFF
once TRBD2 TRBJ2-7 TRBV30 TGTGGCTTTGCGGGAGGGCCCCCCTACGAGCAGTACTTC CGFAGGPPYEQYF
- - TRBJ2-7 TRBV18 TGTGCCAGCTCATCGCTTTCAGGAGGCGAGCAGTACTTC CASSSLSGGEQYF
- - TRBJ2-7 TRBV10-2 TGCGCCAGCAGTGAACGACCCCGGGGTTACGGGTACGAGCAGTACTTC CASSERPRGYGYEQYF
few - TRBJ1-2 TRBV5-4 TGTGCCAGCAGCTTGGTAGAGGGGAGGTATGGCTACACCTTC CASSLVEGRYGYTF
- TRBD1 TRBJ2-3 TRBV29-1 TGCAGCGTGGGTGGGACAGAGACATCAATTCAGTATTTT CSVGGTETSIQYF
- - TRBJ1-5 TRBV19 TGTGCCAGTAGTATAGGGGGGCCAGGTCAGCCCCAGCATTTT CASSIGGPGQPQHF
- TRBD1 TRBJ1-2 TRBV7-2 TGTGCCAGCAGCCAAGGGACAGGGGGCGCGGACTATGGCTACACCTTC CASSQGTGGADYGYTF
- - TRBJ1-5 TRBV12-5 TGTGCTAGTGGTTCCAAACCCCCGACACGGAATCAGCCCCAGCATTTT CASGSKPPTRNQPQHF
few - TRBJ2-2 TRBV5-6 TGTGCCAGCAGCTTGACTCGGGGTATGGACACCGGGGAGCTGTTTTTT CASSLTRGMDTGELFF
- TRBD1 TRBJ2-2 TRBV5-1 TGCGCCAGCAGCGCTGACAGGGGGCGAAACACCGGGGAGCTGTTTTTT CASSADRGRNTGELFF
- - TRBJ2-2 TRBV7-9 TGTGCCAGCAAAAGGGGCGCCGCGAGCACCGGGGAGCTGTTTTTT CASKRGAASTGELFF
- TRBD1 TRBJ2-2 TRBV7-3 TGTGCCAGCAGCTCTACCTGGACAGGGGGAACCGGGGAGCTGTTTTTT CASSSTWTGGTGELFF
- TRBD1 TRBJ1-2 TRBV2 TGTGCCATACACTCCGGGACAGGGGTTTCGGACTATGGCTACACCTTC CAIHSGTGVSDYGYTF
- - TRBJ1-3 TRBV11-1 TGTGCCAGCAGCTTAGGGGACACTACTGGAAACACCATATATTTT CASSLGDTTGNTIYF